This section outlines one T cell receptor beta chain sequence together with its context. Its antigen is as yet unknown. 60 Vbeta and 13 Jbeta primers were used in PCR. Profiling relied on immunoSEQ multiplex PCR, and the TCRdb table lists in-frame clones only, not all of them. Here the sample spans under 110,000 clones, 75% being singletons. This CDR3 region has 14 residues. The junction had 7 bases not matched to a gene; V was cut back by 8 bases and J by 4 bases. Germline assignment: CDR1 SNHLY and CDR2 FYNNEI. The data belong to a study of cytomegalovirus exposure and HLA in healthy donors. Study-level findings and limits: According to a later analysis, donors in an Asian-associated ancestry cluster reportedly had fewer N-insertions than the roughly 670-donor mean. Earlier analysis yielded a pattern in which most TCR beta V segments were productive about 87% or about 30% of the time. TCR beta chain V- and J-gene trimming was linked, in a later analysis, to a missense variant in DCLRE1C.

This TCR came from a man in his forties or fifties in good health and CMV-seronegative. V usage is TRBV2 and J usage is TRBJ1-5, with 8 bases that match TRBD1. The sequenced material came from PBMCs. As DNA, the CDR3 is TGTGCCAGCGGGCTAGGGACAGGAAATCAGCCCCAGCATTTT. This gives the protein CASGLGTGNQPQHF.